This TCR beta chain stems from a study of T cells expressing NK-cell markers. Germline V gene lookup returns CDR1 SQVTM and CDR2 ANQGSEA. CDR3 length: 16 residues. The study, taken as a whole, reports: A handful of donors showed these clonotypes also leading the CD3+CD56-NKG2C+ fraction.

Note on this clonotype: Antigen specificity is unknown.

From its re-call of the 5' RACE reads, TCRdb lists each CDR3 protein once, without DNA. This sample's clone table lists roughly 280,000 distinct CDR3 sequences. Sequenced sample: blood T cells: a sorted CD56 or NKG2C T cell subset, CD4+ or CD8+ T cells, or bulk PBMC T cells (not recorded which). V and J are TRBV29-1 and TRBJ2-5; TCRdb's D call of TRBD2 is untestable without DNA. The sequence was collected from a man between 18 and 35 years old in good health. CDR3 loop: CSVEGTSGRVRETQYF.